The clone carrying this T cell receptor (beta chain) was observed a single time. Its antigen remains unknown. This CDR3 has 13 residues. Germline CDR1 and CDR2: MDHEN and SYDVKM. The V and J ends lost 5 bases and 2 bases respectively, with 9 bases between them. The data were taken from a study of T cell clones after liver transplantation. Study-wide background: Pre-transplant mixed lymphocyte reactions yielded third-party-reactive TCRbeta sequences as comparators for graft-donor-reactive sequences. Three of the eight recipients were HCV-positive; the rest had non-autoimmune, non-viral transplant indications. Findings and limits, study-wide: Post-transplant, graft-donor-reactive CD4 TCRbeta sequences in blood dropped significantly in most of the 8 subjects. The donor-reactive repertoire was only partly measurable in two subjects, lacking donor cells.

Data came from immunoSEQ multiplex PCR; TCRdb stores just in-frame clones and leaves some out. The sample includes roughly 53,000 clones, 60% to 80% of them seen just once. The material was CD4+ T cells from blood, obtained at the 22-month timepoint. The receptor was isolated from a human patient who received a liver transplant. Some of the T cells might come from the graft donor. The chain uses TRBV28 and TRBJ2-5, with TRBD1 as a possible D gene (5 bases). This CDR3 reads CASSGSGQETQYF. The CDR3 DNA sequence: TGTGCCAGCAGTGGGTCAGGGCAAGAGACCCAGTACTTC. The full variable domain, in which reference TRBV28 and TRBJ2-5 provide the parts outside the CDR3, is DVKVTQSSRYLVKRTGEKVFLECVQDMDHENMFWYRQDPGLGLRLIYFSYDVKMKEKGDIPEGYSVSREKKERFSLILESASTNQTSMYLCASSGSGQETQYFGPGTRLLVL.